This TCR beta chain appears in the sequencing data of a study of cytomegalovirus exposure and HLA in healthy donors. Across the whole study: The Caucasian-associated ancestry cluster held about 80% of 300 to 450 genotyped donors. Broader study findings: Later, an analysis showed that TCR beta chains associated with HLA were more clonally expanded than others that were equally common. Being productive about 90% or about 30% of the time was typical of most TCR beta V segments in an earlier analysis. TCR beta V- and J-gene trimming was later associated with a missense DCLRE1C variant.

The PCR used 60 Vbeta and 13 Jbeta primers. Repertoires were generated with immunoSEQ multiplex PCR, while TCRdb's copy carries only in-frame clones and drops some. The data contain around 140,000 clones, 77% of them singletons. The V end lost 7 bases, the J end lost 6 bases, and 21 bases lay between the germline ends. The CDR3 spans 14 residues. Germline CDR1 is GTSNPN and CDR2 is SVGIG (reference sequence). Comments on this clone: Its antigen is unknown.

This TCR came from a woman aged 40 to 50 in good health and CMV-seronegative. The sample was PBMCs. The J gene is TRBJ1-1, the V gene TRBV30; maybe TRBD1 (5 bases). CDR3: CASSRGDDIAEAFF. In DNA form, the CDR3 reads TGTGCCTCGAGCCGGGGGGACGATATCGCTGAAGCTTTCTTT.